This T cell receptor beta chain derives from a study of human T cells and chemical hapten exposure. TCRdb ran MiXCR on the RACE reads and lists one entry per CDR3 protein. The repertoire holds more than 85,000 distinct CDR3 sequences, with around 10% as singletons. Time point denoted: patch test 2, 6 weeks after DPC sensitization. Treatment denoted: therapeutic diphenylcyclopropenone sensitization with weekly scalp DPC. Trimming pared 4 bases from V and 3 bases from J, leaving 10 bases between. Germline CDR1 LGHDT, CDR2 YNNKEL (reference sequence). CDR3 length: 13 residues. The chain joins TRBV3-1 to TRBJ2-7; possibly TRBD2 for D (6 bases). The material was whole blood, obtained in connection with sensitization to the hapten diphenylcyclopropenone (DPC). This TCR was sampled from a man aged 35 to 55 with alopecia areata. Some clones in this sample may be carry-over from other donors' samples. CDR3 bases: TGTGCCAGCAGCCCAGGGACTCTCTACGAGCAGTACGTC. It yields the protein CASSPGTLYEQYV.